Listed here is a single TCR beta chain. This entry belongs to a study of blood T cell repertoires in COVID-19. CDR3 size: 15 residues. Per the germline V gene, CDR1 is MGHRA and CDR2 is YSYEKL. Between the trimmed V and J ends, which lost 2 bases and 0 bases, there was a span of 8 bases. Clones were read by immunoSEQ multiplex PCR, and TCRdb kept only the in-frame ones, dropping some. In the table there are 200,000 to 300,000 clones, around 89% of which are singletons. Input material: peripheral blood. This chain links TRBV4-1 with TRBJ1-5; D is undetermined. This clonotype was sampled from a man aged 55 to 69 who had recovered from COVID-19. The CDR3, as DNA: TGCGCCAGCAGCCAACACCGGGATAGCAATCAGCCCCAGCATTTT. It specifies CASSQHRDSNQPQHF.